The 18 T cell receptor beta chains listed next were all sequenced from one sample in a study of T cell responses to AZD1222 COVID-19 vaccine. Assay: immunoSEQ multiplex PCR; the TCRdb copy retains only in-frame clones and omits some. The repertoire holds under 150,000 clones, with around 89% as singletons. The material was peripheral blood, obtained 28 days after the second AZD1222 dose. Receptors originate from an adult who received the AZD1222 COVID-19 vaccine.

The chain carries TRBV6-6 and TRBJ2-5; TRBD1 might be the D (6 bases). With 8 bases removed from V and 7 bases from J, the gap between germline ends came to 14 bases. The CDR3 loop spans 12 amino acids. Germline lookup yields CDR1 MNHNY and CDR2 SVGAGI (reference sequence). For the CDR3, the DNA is TGTGCCAGCGAGGGGGAGTCTTGGACCCAGTACTTC. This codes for CASEGESWTQYF.

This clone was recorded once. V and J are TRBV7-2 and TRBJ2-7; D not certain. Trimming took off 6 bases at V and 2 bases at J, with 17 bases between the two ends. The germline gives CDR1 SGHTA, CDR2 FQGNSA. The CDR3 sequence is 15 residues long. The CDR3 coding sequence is TGTGCCAGCAGTCAAGGCGACATCTTAACCTACGAGCAGTACTTC. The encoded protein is CASSQGDILTYEQYF.

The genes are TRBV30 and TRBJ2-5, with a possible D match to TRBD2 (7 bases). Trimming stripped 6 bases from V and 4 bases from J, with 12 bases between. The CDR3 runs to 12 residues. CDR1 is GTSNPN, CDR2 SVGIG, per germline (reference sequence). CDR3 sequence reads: CACRGAGETQYF. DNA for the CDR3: TGTGCCTGCCGGGGGGCGGGAGAGACCCAGTACTTC.

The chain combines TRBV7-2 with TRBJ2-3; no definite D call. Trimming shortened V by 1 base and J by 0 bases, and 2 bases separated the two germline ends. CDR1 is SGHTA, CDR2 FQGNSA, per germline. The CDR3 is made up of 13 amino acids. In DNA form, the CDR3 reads TGTGCCAGCAGCTTAGACAGCACAGATACGCAGTATTTT. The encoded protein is CASSLDSTDTQYF.

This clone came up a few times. CDR3 sequence (DNA): TGTGCCAGCAGCTTCTCTGGCGGGAGAGGGGTCTCCTACGAGCAGTACTTC. As protein: CASSFSGGRGVSYEQYF. This rearrangement joins TRBV11-2 to TRBJ2-7; 7 bases fit TRBD2. The CDR3 has 17 amino acids. J lost 0 bases, V lost 3 bases, and 11 bases had no gene match. Germline CDR1 reads SGHAT; CDR2 reads FQNNGV.

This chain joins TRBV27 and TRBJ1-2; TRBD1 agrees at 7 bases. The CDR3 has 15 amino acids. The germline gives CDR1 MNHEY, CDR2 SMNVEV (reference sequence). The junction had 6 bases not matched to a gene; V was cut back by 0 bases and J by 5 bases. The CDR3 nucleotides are TGTGCCAGCAGTTTATCGATTTCAGGGGGGTATGGCTACACCTTC. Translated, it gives CASSLSISGGYGYTF.

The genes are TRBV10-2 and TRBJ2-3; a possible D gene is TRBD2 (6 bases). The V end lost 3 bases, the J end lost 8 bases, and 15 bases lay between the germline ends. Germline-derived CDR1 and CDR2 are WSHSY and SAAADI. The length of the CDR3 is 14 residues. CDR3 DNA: TGCGCCAGCAGTGATACACGGGGAGGTAGTACGCAGTATTTT. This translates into CASSDTRGGSTQYF.

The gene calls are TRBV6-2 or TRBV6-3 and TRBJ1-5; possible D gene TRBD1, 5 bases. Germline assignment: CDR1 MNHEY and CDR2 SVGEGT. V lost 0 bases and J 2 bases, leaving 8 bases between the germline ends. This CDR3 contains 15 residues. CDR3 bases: TGTGCCAGCAGTTACTCGAGAGGGGGCAATCAGCCCCAGCATTTT. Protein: CASSYSRGGNQPQHF.

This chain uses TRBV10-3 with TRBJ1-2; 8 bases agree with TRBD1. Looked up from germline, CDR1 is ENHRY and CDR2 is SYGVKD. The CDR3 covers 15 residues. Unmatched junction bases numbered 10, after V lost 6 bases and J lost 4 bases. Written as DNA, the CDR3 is TGTGCCATCAGCCCCGGGACAGGCTACCTCTATGGCTACACCTTC. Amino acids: CAISPGTGYLYGYTF.

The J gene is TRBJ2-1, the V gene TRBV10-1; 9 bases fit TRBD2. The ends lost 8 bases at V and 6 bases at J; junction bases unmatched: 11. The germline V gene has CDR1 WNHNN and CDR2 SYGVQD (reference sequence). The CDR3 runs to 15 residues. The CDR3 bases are TGCGCCAGCGCCCCCCCGACTAGCGGACCCAATGAGCAGTTCTTC. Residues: CASAPPTSGPNEQFF.

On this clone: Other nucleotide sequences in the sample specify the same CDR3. The CDR3 sequence: CARSRGGQGAYEQYF. DNA for the CDR3: TGTGCCAGAAGCCGGGGTGGGCAGGGGGCATACGAGCAGTACTTC. The chain carries TRBV5-3 and TRBJ2-7; 8 bases are a match to TRBD1. TRBV5-3 is an ORF, and what it does is uncertain. This CDR3 spans 15 amino acids. The V gene end was trimmed by 4 bases and the J gene end by 4 bases; junction bases not matched to a gene: 10.

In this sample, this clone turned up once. For the CDR3, the DNA is TGTGCCAGCAGCCAAGATCTCAATGAGCAGTTCTTC. Translation: CASSQDLNEQFF. The chain is built from TRBV3-1 (or the pseudogene TRBV3-2) and TRBJ2-1; D is ambiguous. V was clipped by 0 bases and J by 6 bases, with 3 bases between them. The CDR3 runs to 12 residues. Germline V lookup: CDR1 LGHDT, CDR2 YNNKEL (reference sequence).

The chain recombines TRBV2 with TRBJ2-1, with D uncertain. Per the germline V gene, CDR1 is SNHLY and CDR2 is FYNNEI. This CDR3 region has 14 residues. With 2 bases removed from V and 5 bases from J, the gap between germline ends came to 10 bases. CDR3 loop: CASSERAGHNEQFF. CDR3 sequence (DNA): TGTGCCAGCAGTGAAAGGGCAGGTCACAATGAGCAGTTCTTC.

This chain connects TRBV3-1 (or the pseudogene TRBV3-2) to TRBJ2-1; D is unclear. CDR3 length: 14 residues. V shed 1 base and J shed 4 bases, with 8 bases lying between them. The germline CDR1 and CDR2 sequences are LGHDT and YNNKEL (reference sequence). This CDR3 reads CASSQVGTYNEQFF. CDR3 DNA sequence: TGTGCCAGCAGCCAAGTGGGCACGTACAATGAGCAGTTCTTC.

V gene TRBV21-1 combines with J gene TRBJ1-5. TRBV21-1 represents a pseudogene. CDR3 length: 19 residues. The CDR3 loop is CASSMLGGREGLGNQPQHF. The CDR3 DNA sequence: TGTGCCAGCAGCATGTTGGGGGGTAGGGAGGGTCTGGGCAATCAGCCCCAGCATTTT.

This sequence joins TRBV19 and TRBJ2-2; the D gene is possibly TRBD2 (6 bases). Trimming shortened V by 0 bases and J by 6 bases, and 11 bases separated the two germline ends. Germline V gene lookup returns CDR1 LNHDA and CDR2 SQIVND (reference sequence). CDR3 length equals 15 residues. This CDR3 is CASSIDRLGAGELFF. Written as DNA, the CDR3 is TGTGCCAGTAGTATAGATCGACTAGGGGCCGGGGAGCTGTTTTTT.

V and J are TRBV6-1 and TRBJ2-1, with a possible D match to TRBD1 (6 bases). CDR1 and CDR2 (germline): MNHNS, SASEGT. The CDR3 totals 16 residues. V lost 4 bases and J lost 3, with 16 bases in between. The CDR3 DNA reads TGTGCCAGCAGTGGCCGAACCGGGACATACTACAATGAGCAGTTCTTC. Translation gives CASSGRTGTYYNEQFF.

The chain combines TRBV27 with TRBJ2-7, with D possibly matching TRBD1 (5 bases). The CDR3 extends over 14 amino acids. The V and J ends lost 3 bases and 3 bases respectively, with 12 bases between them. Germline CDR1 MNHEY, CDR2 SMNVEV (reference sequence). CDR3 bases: TGTGCCAGCAGTTTCGTGGACAAAATCTACGAGCAGTACTTC. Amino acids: CASSFVDKIYEQYF.